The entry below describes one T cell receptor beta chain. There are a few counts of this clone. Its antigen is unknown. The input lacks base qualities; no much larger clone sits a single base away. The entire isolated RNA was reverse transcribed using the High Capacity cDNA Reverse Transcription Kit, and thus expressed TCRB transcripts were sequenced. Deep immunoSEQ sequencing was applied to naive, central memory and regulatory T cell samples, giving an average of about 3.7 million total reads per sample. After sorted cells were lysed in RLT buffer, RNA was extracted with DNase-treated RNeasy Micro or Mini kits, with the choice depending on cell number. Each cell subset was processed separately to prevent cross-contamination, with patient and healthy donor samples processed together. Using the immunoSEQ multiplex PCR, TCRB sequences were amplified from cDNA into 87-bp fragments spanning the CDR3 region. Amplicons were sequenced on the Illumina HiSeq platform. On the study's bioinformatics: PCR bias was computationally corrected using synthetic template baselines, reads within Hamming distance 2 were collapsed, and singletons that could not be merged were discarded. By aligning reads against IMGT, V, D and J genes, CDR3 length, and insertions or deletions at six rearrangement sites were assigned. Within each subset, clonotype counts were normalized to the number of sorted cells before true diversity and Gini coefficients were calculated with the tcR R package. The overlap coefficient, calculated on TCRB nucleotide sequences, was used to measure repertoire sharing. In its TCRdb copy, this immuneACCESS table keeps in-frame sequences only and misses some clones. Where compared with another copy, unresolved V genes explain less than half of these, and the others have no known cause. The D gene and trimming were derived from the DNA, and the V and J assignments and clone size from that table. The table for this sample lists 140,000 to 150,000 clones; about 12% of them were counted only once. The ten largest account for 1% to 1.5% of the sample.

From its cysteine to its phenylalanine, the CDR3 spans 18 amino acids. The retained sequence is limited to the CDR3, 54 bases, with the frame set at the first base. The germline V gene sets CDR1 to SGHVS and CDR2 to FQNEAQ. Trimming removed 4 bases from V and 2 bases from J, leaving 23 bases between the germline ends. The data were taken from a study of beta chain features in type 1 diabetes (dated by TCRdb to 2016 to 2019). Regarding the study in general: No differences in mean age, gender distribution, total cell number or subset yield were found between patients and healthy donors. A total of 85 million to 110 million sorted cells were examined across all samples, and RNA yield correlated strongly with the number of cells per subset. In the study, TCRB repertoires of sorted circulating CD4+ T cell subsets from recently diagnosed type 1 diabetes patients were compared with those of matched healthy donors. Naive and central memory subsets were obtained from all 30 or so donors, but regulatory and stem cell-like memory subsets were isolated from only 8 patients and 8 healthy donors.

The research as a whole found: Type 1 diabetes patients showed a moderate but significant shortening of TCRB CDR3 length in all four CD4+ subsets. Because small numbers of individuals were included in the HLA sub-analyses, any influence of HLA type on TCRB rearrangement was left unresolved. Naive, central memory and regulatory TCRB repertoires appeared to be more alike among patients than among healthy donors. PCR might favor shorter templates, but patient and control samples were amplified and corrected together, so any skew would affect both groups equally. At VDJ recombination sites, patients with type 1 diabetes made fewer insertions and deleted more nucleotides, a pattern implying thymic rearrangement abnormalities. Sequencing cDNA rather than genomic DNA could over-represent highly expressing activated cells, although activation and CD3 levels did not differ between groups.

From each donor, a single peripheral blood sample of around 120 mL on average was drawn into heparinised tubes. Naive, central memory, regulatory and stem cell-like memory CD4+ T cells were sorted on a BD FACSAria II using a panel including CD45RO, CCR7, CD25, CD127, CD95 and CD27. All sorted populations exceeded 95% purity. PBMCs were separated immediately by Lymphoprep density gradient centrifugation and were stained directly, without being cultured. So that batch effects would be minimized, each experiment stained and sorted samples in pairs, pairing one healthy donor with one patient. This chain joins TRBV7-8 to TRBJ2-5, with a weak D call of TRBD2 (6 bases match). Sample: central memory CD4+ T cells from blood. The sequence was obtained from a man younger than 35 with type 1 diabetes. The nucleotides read TGTGCCAGCAGCTCCTATCCAGTTACCGCGGGGAAACAAGAGACCCAGTACTTC. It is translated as CASSSYPVTAGKQETQYF.